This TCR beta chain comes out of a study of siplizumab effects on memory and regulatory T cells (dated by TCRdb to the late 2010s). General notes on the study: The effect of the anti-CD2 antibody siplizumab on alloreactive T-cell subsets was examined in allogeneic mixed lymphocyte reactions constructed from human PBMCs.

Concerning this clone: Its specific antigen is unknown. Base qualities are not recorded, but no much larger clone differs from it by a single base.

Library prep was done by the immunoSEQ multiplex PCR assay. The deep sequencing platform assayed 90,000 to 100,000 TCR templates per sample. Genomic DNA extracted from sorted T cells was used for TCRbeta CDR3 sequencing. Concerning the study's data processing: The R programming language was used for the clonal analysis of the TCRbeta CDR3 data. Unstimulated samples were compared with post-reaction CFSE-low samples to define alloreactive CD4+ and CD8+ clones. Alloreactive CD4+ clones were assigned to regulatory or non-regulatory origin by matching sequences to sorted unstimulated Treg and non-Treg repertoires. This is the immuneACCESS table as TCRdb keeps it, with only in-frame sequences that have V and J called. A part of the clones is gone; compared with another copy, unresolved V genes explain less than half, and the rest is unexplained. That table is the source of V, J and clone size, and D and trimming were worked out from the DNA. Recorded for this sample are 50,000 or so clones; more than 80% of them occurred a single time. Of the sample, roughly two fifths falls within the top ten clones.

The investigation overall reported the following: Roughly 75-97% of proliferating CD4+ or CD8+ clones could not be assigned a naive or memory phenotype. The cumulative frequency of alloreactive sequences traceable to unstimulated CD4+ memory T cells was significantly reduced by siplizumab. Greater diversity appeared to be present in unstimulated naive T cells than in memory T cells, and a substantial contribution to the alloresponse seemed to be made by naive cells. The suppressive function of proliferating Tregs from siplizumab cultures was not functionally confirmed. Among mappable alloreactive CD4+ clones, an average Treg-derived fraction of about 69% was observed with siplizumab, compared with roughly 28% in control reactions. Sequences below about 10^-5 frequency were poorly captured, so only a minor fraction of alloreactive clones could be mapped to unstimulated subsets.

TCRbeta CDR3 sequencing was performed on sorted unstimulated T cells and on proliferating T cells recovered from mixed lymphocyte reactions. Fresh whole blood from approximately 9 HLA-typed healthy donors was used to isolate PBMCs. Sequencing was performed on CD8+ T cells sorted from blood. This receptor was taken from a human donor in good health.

The nucleotide sequence reads as follows: TGTGCCAGCAGCTGGATGATGAGCACAGATACGCAGTATTTT. This gives the protein CASSWMMSTDTQYF. The chain couples TRBV7-9 to TRBJ2-3; the D gene is unclear. From cysteine to phenylalanine, the CDR3 is 14 amino acids long. The entry retains the CDR3 DNA only, 42 bases that are in frame from base 1. The germline V gene (reference sequence) provides CDR1 SEHNR and CDR2 FQNEAQ. V was cut back by 4 bases and J by 0 bases, leaving a gap of 8 bases between them. The entire variable domain, with the stretches around the CDR3 drawn from the reference TRBV7-9 and TRBJ2-3 proteins, is DTGVSQNPRHKITKRGQNVTFRCDPISEHNRLYWYRQTLGQGPEFLTYFQNEAQLEKSRLLSDRFSAERPKGSFSTLEIQRTEQGDSAMYLCASSWMMSTDTQYFGPGTRLTVL.